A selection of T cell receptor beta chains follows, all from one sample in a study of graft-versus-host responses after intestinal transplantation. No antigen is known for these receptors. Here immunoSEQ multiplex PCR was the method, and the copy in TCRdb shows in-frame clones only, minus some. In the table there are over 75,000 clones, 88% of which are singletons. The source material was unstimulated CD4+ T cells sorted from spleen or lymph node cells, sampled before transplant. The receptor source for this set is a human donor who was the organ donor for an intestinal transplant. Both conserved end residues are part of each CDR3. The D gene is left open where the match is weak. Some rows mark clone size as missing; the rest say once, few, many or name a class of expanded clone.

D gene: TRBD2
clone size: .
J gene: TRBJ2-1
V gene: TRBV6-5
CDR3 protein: CASTGTSGTTQFF
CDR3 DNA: TGTGCCAGCACCGGGACTAGCGGCACCACGCAGTTCTTC

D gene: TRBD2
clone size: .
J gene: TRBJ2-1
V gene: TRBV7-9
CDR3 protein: CASSLAFWREGVDNEQFF
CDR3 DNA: TGTGCCAGCAGCTTAGCTTTTTGGCGGGAGGGTGTGGACAATGAGCAGTTCTTC

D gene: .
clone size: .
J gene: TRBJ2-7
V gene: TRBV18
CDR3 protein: CASSPKKGAYEQYF
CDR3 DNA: TGTGCCAGCTCACCCAAAAAGGGAGCCTACGAGCAGTACTTC

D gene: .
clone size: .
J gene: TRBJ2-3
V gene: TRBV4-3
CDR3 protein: CASSQDRDGSSTDTQYF
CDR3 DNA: TGCGCCAGCAGCCAAGATAGGGACGGGAGTAGCACAGATACGCAGTATTTT

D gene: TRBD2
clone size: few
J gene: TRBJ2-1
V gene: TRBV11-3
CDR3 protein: CASSPSGSNYNEQFF
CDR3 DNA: TGTGCCAGCAGTCCTAGCGGAAGCAATTACAATGAGCAGTTCTTC

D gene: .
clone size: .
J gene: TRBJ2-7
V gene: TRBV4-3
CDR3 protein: CASSQTVAGRGGEQYF
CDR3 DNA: TGCGCCAGCAGCCAAACGGTGGCGGGCAGGGGTGGTGAGCAGTACTTC

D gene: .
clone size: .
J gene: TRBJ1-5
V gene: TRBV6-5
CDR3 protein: CASSFRRGDQPQHF
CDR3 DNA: TGTGCCAGCAGTTTCAGACGGGGAGATCAGCCCCAGCATTTT

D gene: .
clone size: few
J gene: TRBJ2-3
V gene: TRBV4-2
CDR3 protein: CASSQEADTQYF
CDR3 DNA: TGTGCCAGCAGCCAAGAAGCGGATACGCAGTATTTT

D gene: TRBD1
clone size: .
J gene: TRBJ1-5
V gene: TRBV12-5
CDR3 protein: CASGLGQGAYSNQPQHF
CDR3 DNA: TGTGCTAGTGGTTTGGGACAGGGGGCCTATAGCAATCAGCCCCAGCATTTT

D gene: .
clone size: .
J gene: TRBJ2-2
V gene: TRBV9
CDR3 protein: CASSHFLSDTGELFF
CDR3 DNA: TGTGCCAGCAGCCATTTTTTGTCGGACACCGGGGAGCTGTTTTTT

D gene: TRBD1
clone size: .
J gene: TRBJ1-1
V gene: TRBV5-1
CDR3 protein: CASSSPDRGYTEAFF
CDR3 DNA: TGCGCCAGCAGCTCCCCGGACAGGGGATATACGGAAGCTTTCTTT

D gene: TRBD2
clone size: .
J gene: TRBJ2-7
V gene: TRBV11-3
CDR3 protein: CASSKAGVVEQYF
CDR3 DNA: TGTGCCAGCAGCAAAGCGGGGGTTGTCGAGCAGTACTTC

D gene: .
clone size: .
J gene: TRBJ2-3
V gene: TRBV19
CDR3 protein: CASSIRDTPLPTQYF
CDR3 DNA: TGTGCCAGTAGTATCCGGGACACCCCTTTACCTACGCAGTATTTT

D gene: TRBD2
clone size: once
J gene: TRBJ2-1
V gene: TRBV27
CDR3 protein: CASKGTLAGVNEQFF
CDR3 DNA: TGTGCCAGCAAGGGAACCCTAGCGGGAGTCAATGAGCAGTTCTTC

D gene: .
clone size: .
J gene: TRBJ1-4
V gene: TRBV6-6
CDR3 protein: CASSPPPGSFF
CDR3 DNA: TGTGCCAGCAGCCCCCCTCCAGGGTCGTTTTTT

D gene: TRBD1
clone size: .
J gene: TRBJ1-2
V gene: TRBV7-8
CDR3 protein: CASSLATGVGDYGYTF
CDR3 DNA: TGTGCCAGCAGCTTAGCGACAGGGGTTGGGGACTATGGCTACACCTTC

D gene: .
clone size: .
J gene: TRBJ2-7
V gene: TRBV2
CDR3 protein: CASEDGQGRYEQYF
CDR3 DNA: TGTGCCAGCGAGGATGGGCAGGGGCGCTACGAGCAGTACTTC

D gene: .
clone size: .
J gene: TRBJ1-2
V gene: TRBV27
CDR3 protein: CASLKQGSNYGYTF
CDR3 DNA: TGTGCCAGCCTTAAGCAGGGCTCTAACTATGGCTACACCTTC

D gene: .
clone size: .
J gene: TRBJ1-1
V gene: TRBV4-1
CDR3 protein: CASRGRVNTEAFF
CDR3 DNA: TGCGCCAGCAGGGGCAGGGTGAACACTGAAGCTTTCTTT

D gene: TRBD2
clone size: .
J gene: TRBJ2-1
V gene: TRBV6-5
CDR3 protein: CASRQLAGPYNEQFF
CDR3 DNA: TGTGCCAGCAGACAACTAGCGGGACCCTACAATGAGCAGTTCTTC

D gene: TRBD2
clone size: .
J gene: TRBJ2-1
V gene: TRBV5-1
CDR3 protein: CASSVARLAGNNEQFF
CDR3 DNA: TGCGCCAGCAGCGTGGCAAGACTAGCGGGGAACAATGAGCAGTTCTTC

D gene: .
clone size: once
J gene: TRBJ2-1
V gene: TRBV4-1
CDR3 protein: CASSQVAGYSYNEQFF
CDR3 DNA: TGCGCCAGCAGCCAAGTTGCGGGTTACTCCTACAATGAGCAGTTCTTC

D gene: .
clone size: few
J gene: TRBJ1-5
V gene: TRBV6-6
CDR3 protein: CASSRTDTYQPQHF
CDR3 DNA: TGTGCCAGCAGCCGGACAGACACTTATCAGCCCCAGCATTTT

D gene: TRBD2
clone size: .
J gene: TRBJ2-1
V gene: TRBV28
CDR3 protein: CAILIAGGLNEQFF
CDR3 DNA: TGTGCCATCTTAATAGCGGGAGGGCTCAATGAGCAGTTCTTC

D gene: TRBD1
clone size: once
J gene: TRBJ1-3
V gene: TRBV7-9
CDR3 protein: CASSRTLTGSTIYF
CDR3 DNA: TGTGCCAGCAGCCGCACCTTGACAGGGAGCACCATATATTTT

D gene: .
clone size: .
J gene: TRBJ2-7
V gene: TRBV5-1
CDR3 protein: CASSLNRGEAYEQYF
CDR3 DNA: TGCGCCAGCAGCTTGAATCGCGGGGAGGCCTACGAGCAGTACTTC

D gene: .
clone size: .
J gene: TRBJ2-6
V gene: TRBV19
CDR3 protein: CASSPLRVTGANVLTF
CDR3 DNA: TGTGCCAGTAGTCCACTCAGGGTGACCGGGGCCAACGTCCTGACTTTC

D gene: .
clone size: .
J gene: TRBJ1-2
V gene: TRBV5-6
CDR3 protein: CASSFGTSDTF
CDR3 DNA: TGTGCCAGCAGCTTCGGGACATCTGACACCTTC

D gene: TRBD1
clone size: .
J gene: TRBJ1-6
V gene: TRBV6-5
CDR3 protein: CASREGQYNSPLHF
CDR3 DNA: TGTGCCAGCAGGGAGGGACAGTATAATTCACCCCTCCACTTT

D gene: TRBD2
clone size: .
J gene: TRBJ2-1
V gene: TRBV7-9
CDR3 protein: CASSRLANNEQFF
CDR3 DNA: TGTGCCAGCAGCAGACTAGCTAATAATGAGCAGTTCTTC

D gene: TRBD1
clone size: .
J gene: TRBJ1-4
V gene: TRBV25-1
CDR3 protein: CASSEMKQGMGGNEKLFF
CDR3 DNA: TGTGCCAGCAGTGAAATGAAACAGGGGATGGGGGGAAATGAAAAACTGTTTTTT

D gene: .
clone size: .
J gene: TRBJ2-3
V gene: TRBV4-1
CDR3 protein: CASSQGRRSDTQYF
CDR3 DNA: TGCGCCAGCAGCCAAGGCAGGCGCTCAGATACGCAGTATTTT

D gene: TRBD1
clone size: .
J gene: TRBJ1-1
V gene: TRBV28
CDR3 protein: CASSGQGQGSTEAFF
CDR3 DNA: TGTGCCAGCAGTGGACAGGGACAGGGAAGCACTGAAGCTTTCTTT

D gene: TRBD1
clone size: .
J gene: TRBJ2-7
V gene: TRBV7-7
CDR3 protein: CASSLDRGYEQYF
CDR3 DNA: TGTGCTAGCAGCTTAGACAGGGGGTACGAGCAGTACTTC

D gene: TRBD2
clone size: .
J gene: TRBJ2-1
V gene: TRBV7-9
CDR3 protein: CASSRRTSGSNEQFF
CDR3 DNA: TGTGCCAGCAGCCGACGGACTAGCGGGAGTAATGAGCAGTTCTTC

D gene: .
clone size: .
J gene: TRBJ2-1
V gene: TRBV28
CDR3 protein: CASSSPPEAYNEQFF
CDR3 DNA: TGTGCCAGCAGTTCCCCGCCCGAGGCCTACAATGAGCAGTTCTTC

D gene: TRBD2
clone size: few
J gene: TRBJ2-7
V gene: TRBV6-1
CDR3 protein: CASSLAGDYEQYF
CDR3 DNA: TGTGCCAGCAGCCTAGCGGGGGACTACGAGCAGTACTTC